This TCR beta chain was identified in a study of T cells in Graves' hyperthyroidism and ophthalmopathy. Broader study findings: Expanded thyroid clonotypes (above 0.001) were mostly also found in blood. Ophthalmopathy, as predicted by the model, came a median approximately 5.9 months after the prediction.

Turning to this clonotype: Its specificity is unknown.

This CDR3 region has 12 residues. J was trimmed by 12 bases and V by 5 bases; bases with no gene match: 7. CDR1 SEHNR and CDR2 FQNEAQ come from the germline V gene (reference sequence). The TCR beta CDR3 regions underwent amplification using RNA transcripts as the source. HTBI primers were the set used in a first-round RT-PCR of the TCR CDR3. A single record per CDR3 protein comes from TCRdb applying MiXCR to the multiplex PCR reads. The table includes roughly 600,000 distinct CDR3 sequences, about 14% detected once. The clonotype was recovered from a woman aged 50 to 65 with Graves' ophthalmopathy. The gene calls are TRBV7-9 and TRBJ2-1; TRBD2 matches at 7 bases. The sample was blood. CDR3 region: CASSPEGEGQFF. CDR3 bases: TGTGCCAGCAGCCCGGAAGGGGAGGGGCAGTTCTTC.